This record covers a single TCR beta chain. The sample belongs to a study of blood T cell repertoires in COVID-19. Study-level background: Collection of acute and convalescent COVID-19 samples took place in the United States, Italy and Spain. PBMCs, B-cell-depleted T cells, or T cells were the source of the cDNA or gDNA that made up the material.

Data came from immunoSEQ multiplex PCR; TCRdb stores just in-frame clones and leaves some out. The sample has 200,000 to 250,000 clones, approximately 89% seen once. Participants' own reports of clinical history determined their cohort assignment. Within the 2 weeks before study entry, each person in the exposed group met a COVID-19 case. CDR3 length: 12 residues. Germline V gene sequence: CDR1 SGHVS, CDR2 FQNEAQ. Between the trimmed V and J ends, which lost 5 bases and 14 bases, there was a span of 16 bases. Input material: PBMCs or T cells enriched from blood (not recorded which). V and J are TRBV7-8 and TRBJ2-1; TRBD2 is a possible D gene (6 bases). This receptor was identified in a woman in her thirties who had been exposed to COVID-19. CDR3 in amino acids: CASSPGTSMKFF. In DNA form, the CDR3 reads TGTGCCAGCAGCCCTGGGACTTCGATGAAGTTCTTC.